This paragraph covers one T cell receptor beta chain sequence. The germline V and J ends were trimmed by 0 bases and 6 bases, with 18 bases remaining between them. This CDR3 spans 16 amino acids. Germline values: CDR1 LNHNV, CDR2 YYDKDF (reference sequence). This record comes from a study of T cell changes during pregnancy in multiple sclerosis. Measured with immunoSEQ multiplex PCR; TCRdb has only the in-frame clones, and not every one. The sample lists about 31,000 clones; under 95% were seen once. The receptor was isolated from a female donor with multiple sclerosis, enrolled in a pregnancy study. The sequences come from CD4+ T cells from peripheral blood mononuclear cells, collected in the second trimester of pregnancy. This chain links TRBV15 with TRBJ2-7; possible D gene TRBD1, 6 bases. CDR3 sequence reads: CATSREPPGENREQYF. Written as DNA, the CDR3 is TGTGCCACCAGCAGAGAACCTCCAGGGGAAAATCGCGAGCAGTACTTC.